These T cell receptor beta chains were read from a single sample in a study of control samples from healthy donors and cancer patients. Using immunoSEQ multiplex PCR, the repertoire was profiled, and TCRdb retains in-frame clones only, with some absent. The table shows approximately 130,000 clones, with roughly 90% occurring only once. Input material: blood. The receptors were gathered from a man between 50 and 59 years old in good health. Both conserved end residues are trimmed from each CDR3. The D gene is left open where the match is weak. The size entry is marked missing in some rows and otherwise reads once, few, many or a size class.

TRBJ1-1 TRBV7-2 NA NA ASRLGGPRAF
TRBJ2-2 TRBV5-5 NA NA ASSWEGANTGELF
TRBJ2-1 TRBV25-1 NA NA ASSEGSGHEQF
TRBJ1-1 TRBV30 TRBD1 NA AWGRSGGTEAF
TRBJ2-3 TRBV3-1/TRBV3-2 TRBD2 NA ASSQERGGATDTQY
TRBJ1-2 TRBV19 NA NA ASNDDRSANYGYT
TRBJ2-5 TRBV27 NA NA ASSLSLARLWETQY
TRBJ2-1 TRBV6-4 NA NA ASSGGGGYNEQF
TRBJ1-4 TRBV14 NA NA ASSQARGYNEKLF
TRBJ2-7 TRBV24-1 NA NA ATSDRRSDEQY
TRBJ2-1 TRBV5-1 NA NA ASSLARGGVYNEQF
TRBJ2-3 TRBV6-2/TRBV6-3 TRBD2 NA ASSYGGDDTDTQY
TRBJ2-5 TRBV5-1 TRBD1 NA ASSSTGGPQETQY
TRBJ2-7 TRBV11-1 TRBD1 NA ASMGTGAQDSYEQY
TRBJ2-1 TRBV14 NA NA ASSQLIHSYNEQF
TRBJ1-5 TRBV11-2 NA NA ASSRQGNQPQH
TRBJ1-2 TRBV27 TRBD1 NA ASSLKTGSGYT
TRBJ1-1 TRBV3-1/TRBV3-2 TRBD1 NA ASSSVQGAGTEAF
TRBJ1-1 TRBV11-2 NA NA ASSLFGGAMNTEAF
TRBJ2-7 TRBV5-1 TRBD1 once ASTSGQGDRPY
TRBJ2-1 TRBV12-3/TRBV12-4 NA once ASSLEAVSEQF
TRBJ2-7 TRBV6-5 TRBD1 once ASSPRTGTYEQY
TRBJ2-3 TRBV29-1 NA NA SVEDWRDTQY
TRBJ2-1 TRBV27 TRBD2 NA ASSSGGADNEQF
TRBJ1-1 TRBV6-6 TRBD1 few ASTVTGAAGNTEAF
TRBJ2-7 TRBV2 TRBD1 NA ASSEGWTGVNEQY
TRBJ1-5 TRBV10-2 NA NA ASSEVQGPQH
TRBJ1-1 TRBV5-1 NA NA ASSFGARVPEAF
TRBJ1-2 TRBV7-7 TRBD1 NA ASSLTGQDANYGYT
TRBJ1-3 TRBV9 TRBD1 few ASSVAFYRGTGNTIY
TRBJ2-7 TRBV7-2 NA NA ASSQGSSDIDEQY